These 14 T cell receptor beta chains originate from one sample sequenced in a study of T cells expressing NK-cell markers. TCRdb reanalyzed the 5' RACE reads, giving one entry per CDR3 protein sequence and no DNA. This repertoire includes 150,000 to 170,000 distinct CDR3 sequences. The sequenced material came from blood T cells: a sorted CD56 or NKG2C T cell subset, CD4+ or CD8+ T cells, or bulk PBMC T cells (not recorded which). These receptors all stem from a woman aged 45-65 years in good health.

V is TRBV10-3 and J is TRBJ2-3; the D call of TRBD1 rests on TCRdb alone, since no DNA is present to check it. Germline CDR1 is ENHRY and CDR2 is SYGVKD. This CDR3 is 13 amino acids long. CDR3 loop: CAISEEGTDTQYF.

V is TRBV25-1 and J is TRBJ2-1; TCRdb names TRBD2, which stays unverified in the absence of DNA. Germline CDR1 and CDR2: MGHDK and SYGVNS. The CDR3 contains 16 residues. The CDR3: CASSEGVLSSYNEQFF. The full variable domain, in which reference TRBV25-1 and TRBJ2-1 provide the parts outside the CDR3, is EADIYQTPRYLVIGTGKKITLECSQTMGHDKMYWYQQDPGMELHLIHYSYGVNSTEKGDLSSESTVSRIRTEHFPLTLESARPSHTSQYLCASSEGVLSSYNEQFFGPGTRLTVL.

This chain links TRBV7-9 with TRBJ2-4; the D call of TRBD1 rests on TCRdb alone, since no DNA is present to check it. This CDR3 contains 15 residues. The germline gives CDR1 SEHNR, CDR2 FQNEAQ (reference sequence). CDR3 protein: CASSRTTEAKNIQYF.

This CDR3 reads CASSQDMSTGELFF. The chain uses TRBV4-1 and TRBJ2-2. This CDR3 has 14 amino acids. Germline values: CDR1 MGHRA, CDR2 YSYEKL.

This rearrangement joins TRBV12-3 or TRBV12-4 to TRBJ2-7; TCRdb selects TRBD2, and the lack of DNA leaves this call unchecked. This CDR3 contains 14 residues. The CDR3: CASNSGLNPYEQYF.

J is TRBJ1-1 and V is TRBV2. From germline, CDR1 is SNHLY and CDR2 FYNNEI. This CDR3 spans 15 amino acids. The CDR3 here is CASSDLSRAPSEAFF.

The rearrangement joins TRBV27 to TRBJ2-3; TCRdb's D gene call, TRBD1, goes unchecked for lack of DNA. Germline V gene data show CDR1 as MNHEY and CDR2 as SMNVEV (reference sequence). The CDR3 extends over 14 amino acids. Here the CDR3 reads CASSDSTGPDTQYF.

V and J are TRBV12-3 or TRBV12-4 and TRBJ2-3; TCRdb's D gene call, TRBD1, goes unchecked for lack of DNA. The CDR3 has 16 residues. Here the CDR3 reads CASRASRDRSTDTQYF.

This rearrangement joins TRBV5-6 to TRBJ1-2. CDR3 size: 12 residues. Germline V gene lookup returns CDR1 SGHDT and CDR2 YYEEEE. The CDR3 protein is CASSGSNYGYTF.

The chain joins TRBV12-3 or TRBV12-4 to TRBJ2-7; TCRdb reports TRBD1, a call that lacks DNA to check it against. The CDR3 sequence is 12 residues long. CDR3 sequence reads: CASSRTGLEQYF.

The V and J genes are TRBV15 and TRBJ2-5. The CDR3 is 13 residues long. Germline-derived CDR1 and CDR2 are LNHNV and YYDKDF (reference sequence). CDR3 loop: CATSRDSQETQYF.

The chain has TRBV7-3 and TRBJ2-1; TCRdb returns TRBD1, unconfirmable since there is no DNA. The germline V gene has CDR1 SGHTA and CDR2 FQGTGA. The CDR3 sequence is 14 residues long. The CDR3: CASRMTAPYNEQFF.

The chain carries TRBV3-1 and TRBJ1-2. Germline CDR1 is LGHDT and CDR2 is YNNKEL (reference sequence). The CDR3 is 14 residues long. CDR3 in amino acids: CASSPDGTVDGYTF.

The chain is built from TRBV25-1 and TRBJ2-3; TCRdb selects TRBD2, and the lack of DNA leaves this call unchecked. The CDR3 covers 15 residues. From germline, CDR1 is MGHDK and CDR2 SYGVNS. The chain's CDR3 is CASSLPGGSADTQYF.